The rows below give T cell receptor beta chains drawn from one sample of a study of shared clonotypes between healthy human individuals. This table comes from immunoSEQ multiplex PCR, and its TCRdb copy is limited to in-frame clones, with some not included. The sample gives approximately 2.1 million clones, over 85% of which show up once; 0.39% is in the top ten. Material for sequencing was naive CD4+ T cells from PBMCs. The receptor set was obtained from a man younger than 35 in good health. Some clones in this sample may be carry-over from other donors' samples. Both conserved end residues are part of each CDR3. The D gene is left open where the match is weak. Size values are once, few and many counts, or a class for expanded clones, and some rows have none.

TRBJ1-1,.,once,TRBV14,CASSQATGNTEAFF,TGTGCCAGCAGCCAAGCGACGGGGAACACTGAAGCTTTCTTT
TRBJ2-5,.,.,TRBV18,CASSPPGPQETQYF,TGTGCCAGCTCACCACCGGGCCCTCAAGAGACCCAGTACTTC
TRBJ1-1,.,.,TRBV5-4,CASRGVGNTEAFF,TGTGCCAGCCGGGGGGTCGGGAACACTGAAGCTTTCTTT
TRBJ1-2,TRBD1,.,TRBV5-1,CASSPPWTGNTGGYTF,TGCGCCAGCAGCCCTCCATGGACAGGGAATACCGGAGGCTACACCTTC
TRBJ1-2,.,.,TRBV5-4,CASSSAAGVDGGYTF,TGTGCCAGCAGCTCCGCCGCCGGGGTGGATGGTGGCTACACCTTC
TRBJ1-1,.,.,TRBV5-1,CASSAGTVNTEAFF,TGCGCCAGCAGCGCTGGGACTGTGAACACTGAAGCTTTCTTT
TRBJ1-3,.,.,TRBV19,CASRPDGISGNTIYF,TGTGCCAGTAGACCTGACGGAATTTCTGGAAACACCATATATTTT
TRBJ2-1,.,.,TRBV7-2,CASNKGLPGRDEQFF,TGTGCCAGCAATAAGGGACTCCCCGGGAGAGATGAGCAGTTCTTC
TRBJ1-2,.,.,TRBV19,CASSIRAYGYTF,TGTGCCAGTAGTATCAGGGCTTATGGCTACACCTTC
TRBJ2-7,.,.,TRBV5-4,CASSRPDTRSYEQYF,TGTGCCAGCAGCCGCCCGGACACCCGATCCTACGAGCAGTACTTC
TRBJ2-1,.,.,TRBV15,CATSRVEGTETWWGEQFF,TGTGCCACCAGCAGAGTTGAAGGGACCGAGACTTGGTGGGGTGAGCAGTTCTTC
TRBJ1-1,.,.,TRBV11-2,CASSLERPANTEAFF,TGTGCCAGCAGCTTAGAGCGGCCGGCAAACACTGAAGCTTTCTTT
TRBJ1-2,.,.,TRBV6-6,CATRIPGDWTNYGYTF,TGTGCCACCCGAATCCCAGGGGATTGGACTAACTATGGCTACACCTTC
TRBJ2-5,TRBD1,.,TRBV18,CASSASTGAETQYF,TGTGCCAGCTCAGCATCGACAGGGGCAGAGACCCAGTACTTC
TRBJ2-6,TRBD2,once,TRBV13,CASSVPSGRDSGANVLTF,TGTGCCAGCAGCGTACCTAGCGGGAGGGACTCTGGGGCCAACGTCCTGACTTTC
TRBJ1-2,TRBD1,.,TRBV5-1,CASRVEGAQGYTF,TGCGCCAGCAGGGTAGAGGGGGCGCAAGGCTACACCTTC
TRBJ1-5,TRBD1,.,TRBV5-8,CASSLVGQAGQPQHF,TGTGCCAGCAGCTTGGTGGGACAGGCGGGACAGCCCCAGCATTTT
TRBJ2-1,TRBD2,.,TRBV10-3,CAISEFGGLAGLNEQFF,TGTGCCATCAGTGAGTTTGGGGGACTAGCGGGACTCAATGAGCAGTTCTTC